This TCR beta chain is from a study of shared clonotypes between healthy human individuals. Study-level points and caveats: Researchers found naive subsets generally carried larger estimated richness than memory subsets.

Worth noting for this clone: The antigen remains undetermined.

The protocol was immunoSEQ multiplex PCR, while the TCRdb copy is restricted to in-frame clones and leaves out a portion. The sample lists 1 million to 1.3 million clones, approximately 80% occurring once. Free of recent acute infections or vaccinations, the donors were healthy HIV-negative adults. Negatively enriched CD4+ T cells were divided by CD45RA into naive and memory. This CDR3 is 14 amino acids long. Trimming stripped 3 bases from V and 4 bases from J, with 10 bases between. The germline gives CDR1 MNHNS, CDR2 SASEGT. The sequence derives from a man younger than 35 in good health. Some clones in this sample may be carry-over from other donors' samples. The J gene is TRBJ1-5, the V gene TRBV6-1, with D unclear. Sequencing was done on a sample of memory CD4+ T cells from PBMCs. Specified subset: CD45RA-negative fraction. CDR3 sequence (DNA): TGTGCCAGCAGTGATATTCGGGGTAATCAGCCCCAGCATTTT. Translation: CASSDIRGNQPQHF.